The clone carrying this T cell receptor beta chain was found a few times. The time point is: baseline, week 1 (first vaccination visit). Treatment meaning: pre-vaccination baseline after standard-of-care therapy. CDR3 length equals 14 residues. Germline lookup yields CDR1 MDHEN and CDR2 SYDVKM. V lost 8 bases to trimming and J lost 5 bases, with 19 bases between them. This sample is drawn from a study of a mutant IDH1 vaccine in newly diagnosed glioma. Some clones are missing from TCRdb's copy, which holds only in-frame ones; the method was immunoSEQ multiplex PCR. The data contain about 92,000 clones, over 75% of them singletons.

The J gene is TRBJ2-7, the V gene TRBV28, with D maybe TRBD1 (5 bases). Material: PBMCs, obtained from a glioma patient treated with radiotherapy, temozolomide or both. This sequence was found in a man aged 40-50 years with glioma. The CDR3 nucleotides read TGTGCCAGCCGATTATTTGGGCAGGGCCACGAGCAGTACTTC. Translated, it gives CASRLFGQGHEQYF.